The 31 T cell receptor beta chains reported below all come from one sample, sequenced in a study of PD-L1 blockade in urothelial cancer. The time point: peripheral blood 6 weeks after treatment start. TCRdb's table, derived via immunoSEQ multiplex PCR, lists solely in-frame clones and lacks some. The table includes more than 90,000 clones, 85% to 95% detected once. The sample here was PBMCs, taken around atezolizumab (anti-PD-L1) treatment. These receptors came from a man aged 55-75 years with urothelial cancer.

V and J are TRBV6-4 and TRBJ2-1; 8 positions match TRBD2. There are 15 residues in the CDR3. CDR1 and CDR2 (germline): MRHNA, SNTAGT. The trim removed 5 bases at V and 0 bases at J, leaving 3 bases unmatched. The CDR3 is CASSSLAGSYNEQFF. The DNA for the CDR3 is TGTGCCAGCAGTTCTCTAGCGGGCTCCTACAATGAGCAGTTCTTC.

The V call is TRBV27, the J call TRBJ1-2, with D possibly matching TRBD1 (6 bases). V shed 6 bases and J shed 4 bases, with 18 bases lying between them. CDR1 and CDR2 (germline): MNHEY, SMNVEV (reference sequence). This CDR3 is 15 amino acids long. The CDR3 region is CASRSIDRTIYGYTF. The DNA for the CDR3 is TGTGCCAGCAGGAGTATTGACAGGACAATCTATGGCTACACCTTC.

This chain links TRBV28 with TRBJ2-7, with D unresolved. V was pared by 4 bases and J by 2 bases, with 15 bases between. The CDR3 length is 15 residues. Germline V lookup: CDR1 MDHEN, CDR2 SYDVKM. The CDR3: CASSSPSQRTYEQYF. CDR3 coding DNA: TGTGCCAGCAGTTCCCCCAGTCAGAGGACCTACGAGCAGTACTTC.

This clone occurred once. The rearrangement joins TRBV5-1 to TRBJ2-7; tentative D call: TRBD1 (6 bases). Germline loops: CDR1 SGHRS, CDR2 YFSETQ. V lost 4 bases to trimming and J lost 3 bases, with 11 bases between them. CDR3 length: 13 amino acids. The CDR3 DNA reads TGCGCCAGCAGCGTGGGACAAAGCTACGAGCAGTACTTC. The encoded protein is CASSVGQSYEQYF.

This clone is a singleton in its sample. As DNA, the CDR3 is TGTGCCAGCAGTTTGACGGAGGCGGGGGAGACCCAGTACTTC. Translating gives CASSLTEAGETQYF. The J gene is TRBJ2-5, the V gene TRBV5-6; tentative D call: TRBD2 (6 bases). The CDR3 has 14 amino acids. V was cut by 5 bases and J by 5 bases, with 16 bases left in between. Germline V gene lookup returns CDR1 SGHDT and CDR2 YYEEEE.

This chain joins TRBV15 and TRBJ1-5; possible D gene TRBD1, 5 bases. The CDR3 has 14 residues. CDR1 is LNHNV and CDR2 is YYDKDF in the germline V gene (reference sequence). V lost 3 bases and J 6 bases, leaving 12 bases between the germline ends. CDR3 loop: CATSRPGGSQPQHF. DNA of the CDR3: TGTGCCACCAGCAGGCCTGGGGGGAGTCAGCCCCAGCATTTT.

The gene calls are TRBV7-2 and TRBJ2-1; D gene uncertain. Germline lookup yields CDR1 SGHTA and CDR2 FQGNSA. This CDR3 has 15 amino acids. V gave up 1 base and J gave up 0 bases, with 7 bases separating them. The CDR3: CASSLGPLSYNEQFF. The CDR3 DNA reads TGTGCCAGCAGCTTAGGCCCACTCTCCTACAATGAGCAGTTCTTC.

The genes are TRBV28 and TRBJ2-1; TRBD2 matches 15 bases. Germline V gives CDR1 MDHEN, CDR2 SYDVKM. With 7 bases clipped from V and 8 bases from J, the junction kept 18 bases outside the gene matches. CDR3 length: 19 residues. The CDR3 nucleotides read TGTGCCAGCAACAATTTCAACAGGGGACTAGCGGGAGGCCGGGATGAGCAGTTCTTC. Amino acids: CASNNFNRGLAGGRDEQFF.

The J gene is TRBJ2-2, the V gene TRBV10-1; 8 positions agree with TRBD1. This CDR3 is built from 14 residues. V lost 6 bases to trimming and J lost 5 bases; unmatched junction nucleotides: 5. The germline gives CDR1 WNHNN, CDR2 SYGVQD (reference sequence). CDR3 nucleotides: TGCGCCAGCAGCCCTACAGGGGGTACCGGGGAGCTGTTTTTT. Residues: CASSPTGGTGELFF.

CDR3 in DNA: TGTGCCAGTAGTATAGAGGTCGGGGGCTCTGGAAACACCATATATTTT. Its translation: CASSIEVGGSGNTIYF. V gene TRBV19 combines with J gene TRBJ1-3; the D gene is possibly TRBD1 (5 bases). This CDR3 comprises 16 residues. Germline V lookup: CDR1 LNHDA, CDR2 SQIVND (reference sequence). Between the trimmed V and J ends, which lost 0 bases and 0 bases, there was a span of 9 bases.

The count of this clone is one. This chain links TRBV7-2 with TRBJ2-5, with 7 bases fitting TRBD2. The CDR3 extends over 16 amino acids. Trimming at V came to 1 base and at J to 3 bases, leaving 8 bases not matched to a gene. CDR1 is SGHTA, CDR2 FQGNSA, per germline. CDR3 DNA: TGTGCCAGCAGCTTAGAATTGGGCGGGGGAAAAGAGACCCAGTACTTC. It is translated as CASSLELGGGKETQYF.

This clone was detected only once. V gene TRBV2 combines with J gene TRBJ2-5; 8 bases are a match to TRBD2. Per the germline V gene, CDR1 is SNHLY and CDR2 is FYNNEI. With 7 bases clipped from V and 5 bases from J, the junction kept 12 bases outside the gene matches. This CDR3 region has 15 residues. CDR3 sequence: CASKPESGREETQYF. The CDR3, as DNA: TGTGCCAGCAAGCCAGAGTCCGGGAGGGAGGAGACCCAGTACTTC.

The chain links TRBV9 to TRBJ2-1; 7 bases line up with TRBD2. Germline V gene lookup returns CDR1 SGDLS and CDR2 YYNGEE. The CDR3 length is 18 residues. V lost 1 base and J lost 2; bases outside the gene matches: 12. The CDR3 region has the DNA TGTGCCAGCAGCGTATCAAACGAAGCGGGGAGTGCCTACAATGAGCAGTTCTTC. Its protein is CASSVSNEAGSAYNEQFF.

This chain joins TRBV7-2 and TRBJ1-2; possibly TRBD1 for D (5 bases). Trimming left V 5 bases short and J 7 bases short, with 20 bases between. The CDR3 length is 15 residues. Germline V gene lookup returns CDR1 SGHTA and CDR2 FQGNSA. CDR3 loop: CASSIQPTGSGGYTF. The CDR3 DNA reads as TGTGCCAGCAGCATCCAGCCCACAGGTTCAGGTGGCTACACCTTC.

The chain joins TRBV2 to TRBJ1-1; TRBD1 matches at 8 bases. The CDR3 has 14 amino acids. The V and J ends lost 5 bases and 6 bases, in that order; junction bases with no gene match: 8. Germline CDR1 and CDR2: SNHLY and FYNNEI. CDR3 in DNA: TGTGCCAGCAGTCGGACAGGGTCAACTGCTGAAGCTTTCTTT. Protein: CASSRTGSTAEAFF.

The V and J genes are TRBV9 and TRBJ2-7; 9 bases align to TRBD1. The CDR3 contains 14 residues. V shed 4 bases and J 5 bases; nucleotides not matched to a gene: 7. CDR1 is SGDLS and CDR2 is YYNGEE in the germline V gene. The CDR3 loop reads CASSPWDRANEQYF. DNA for the CDR3: TGTGCCAGCAGCCCCTGGGACAGGGCGAACGAGCAGTACTTC.

The chain joins TRBV5-1 to TRBJ2-2; TRBD1 matches at 8 bases. Germline values: CDR1 SGHRS, CDR2 YFSETQ. With 5 bases clipped from V and 3 bases from J, the junction kept 9 bases outside the gene matches. This CDR3 has 16 residues. CDR3 in amino acids: CASSRTGNPDTGELFF. Here the CDR3 DNA reads TGCGCCAGCAGTCGGACAGGGAATCCGGACACCGGGGAGCTGTTTTTT.

The chain combines TRBV11-2 with TRBJ1-5, with no clear D. V was trimmed by 1 base and J by 5 bases, leaving 6 bases between them. Germline CDR1 reads SGHAT; CDR2 reads FQNNGV. CDR3 length: 13 amino acids. CDR3 region: CASSLGSDQPQHF. DNA of the CDR3: TGTGCCAGCAGCTTAGGGTCGGATCAGCCCCAGCATTTT.

The rearrangement joins TRBV19 to TRBJ1-1; 11 nucleotides align to TRBD1. This CDR3 is built from 15 residues. CDR1 and CDR2 from the germline V gene are LNHDA and SQIVND (reference sequence). Losses at the gene ends were 7 bases for V and 1 base for J; bases not matched to a gene: 5. The CDR3 bases are TGTGCCAGTACCCGGACAGGGGGCTCGAACACTGAAGCTTTCTTT. It encodes CASTRTGGSNTEAFF.

CDR3 DNA sequence: TGTGCCAGCAGCACGGGGACAGGGGGATCTGGGGCCAACGTCCTGACTTTC. It codes for CASSTGTGGSGANVLTF. The chain is built from TRBV21-1 and TRBJ2-6; the table assigns TRBD1, which was not confirmed against the DNA. TRBV21-1 is termed a pseudogene. This CDR3 is built from 17 residues.

This clone was picked up a small number of times. The chain recombines TRBV9 with TRBJ2-7; 7 positions match TRBD2. The germline gives CDR1 SGDLS, CDR2 YYNGEE. V gave up 0 bases and J gave up 6 bases; unmatched junction bases: 3. The CDR3 is made up of 13 amino acids. CDR3 DNA sequence: TGTGCCAGCAGCGTAGGGGCTAGCGGCGAGCAGTACTTC. This codes for CASSVGASGEQYF.

The genes are TRBV9 and TRBJ2-1; 10 nucleotides agree with TRBD2. The CDR3 length is 16 residues. Germline CDR1 reads SGDLS; CDR2 reads YYNGEE. With V trimmed by 0 bases and J by 5 bases, 5 bases remained unmatched. The CDR3 sequence is CASSVGTSGNNNEQFF. CDR3 coding DNA: TGTGCCAGCAGCGTAGGTACTAGCGGGAATAACAATGAGCAGTTCTTC.

The rearrangement links TRBV4-2 to TRBJ2-1; 10 bases agree with TRBD2. There are 17 residues in the CDR3. The germline gives CDR1 LGHNA, CDR2 YNFKEQ. Trimming cost V 4 bases and J 5 bases; bases outside gene matches: 11. The CDR3, as DNA: TGTGCCAGCAGCCGAGCCACCGTAGCGGGGGGAGACAATGAGCAGTTCTTC. Amino acids: CASSRATVAGGDNEQFF.

This chain connects TRBV5-4 to TRBJ2-3; a weak D match, TRBD1 (5 bases). CDR1 and CDR2 from the germline V gene are SGHNT and YYREEE (reference sequence). The CDR3 loop spans 14 amino acids. The ends were cut back, 4 bases at V and 0 bases at J, with 9 bases in the middle. CDR3 coding DNA: TGTGCCAGCAGCCCCAGGGCTAGCACAGATACGCAGTATTTT. Translating it yields CASSPRASTDTQYF.

The rearrangement joins TRBV7-2 to TRBJ1-6; the match to TRBD1 covers 7 bases. Germline V gene lookup returns CDR1 SGHTA and CDR2 FQGNSA. The CDR3 consists of 16 residues. V was clipped by 4 bases and J by 9 bases; unmatched bases: 12. The CDR3: CASSSSRQGDISPLHF. CDR3 coding DNA: TGTGCCAGCAGCTCATCGAGACAGGGTGATATTTCACCCCTCCACTTT.

The chain couples TRBV4-2 to TRBJ1-4; D is undetermined. The germline V and J ends were trimmed by 4 bases and 4 bases, with 7 bases remaining between them. The CDR3 extends over 13 amino acids. Germline V lookup: CDR1 LGHNA, CDR2 YNFKEQ. CDR3 sequence: CASSPSNNEKLFF. The CDR3 nucleotides are TGTGCCAGCAGCCCTAGCAATAATGAAAAACTGTTTTTT.

The chain combines TRBV9 with TRBJ2-1; weak D call: TRBD2 (7 bases). Germline-derived CDR1 and CDR2 are SGDLS and YYNGEE. The V gene lost 8 bases and the J gene lost 7 bases, with 19 bases spanning the gap. The CDR3 extends over 14 amino acids. CDR3: CASGDPGGRNEQFF. DNA for the CDR3: TGTGCCAGTGGGGATCCGGGGGGCCGGAATGAGCAGTTCTTC.

This chain joins TRBV5-6 and TRBJ1-2; D not resolved. The CDR3 is 13 amino acids. Germline V CDR1 and CDR2: SGHDT, YYEEEE. Trimming stripped 2 bases from V and 2 bases from J, with 7 bases between. This CDR3 is CASSFTGNYGYTF. CDR3 DNA sequence: TGTGCCAGCAGCTTTACGGGAAACTATGGCTACACCTTC.

DNA of the CDR3: TGCAGCGCCCTGGGGAGGGCCTACGAGCAGTACTTC. Protein: CSALGRAYEQYF. The chain links TRBV29-1 to TRBJ2-7; TRBD2 agrees at 7 bases. V shed 7 bases and J 2 bases; nucleotides not matched to a gene: 5. There are 12 residues in the CDR3. Looked up from germline, CDR1 is SQVTM and CDR2 is ANQGSEA.

This chain links TRBV19 with TRBJ2-5; D possibly corresponds to TRBD2 (5 bases). The V end was cut by 3 bases, the J end by 3 bases, with 11 bases between. CDR1 and CDR2 from the germline V gene are LNHDA and SQIVND (reference sequence). The CDR3 runs to 14 residues. The CDR3 sequence: CASSMDSQKETQYF. The CDR3 bases are TGTGCCAGTAGTATGGACTCCCAGAAAGAGACCCAGTACTTC.

V usage is TRBV7-3 and J usage is TRBJ2-1, with TRBD2 matching 9 bases. In germline, CDR1 is SGHTA, CDR2 FQGTGA. V shed 5 bases, J shed 6 bases, and the junction held 11 bases outside the gene matches. The CDR3 extends over 16 amino acids. The CDR3: CASSPVTSGVFNEQFF. The CDR3 DNA is TGTGCCAGCAGCCCGGTGACTAGCGGTGTATTCAATGAGCAGTTCTTC. Full variable domain (remainder filled in from reference TRBV7-3 and TRBJ2-1): GAGVSQTPSNKVTEKGKYVELRCDPISGHTALYWYRQSLGQGPEFLIYFQGTGAADDSGLPNDRFFAVRPEGSVSTLKIQRTERGDSAVYLCASSPVTSGVFNEQFFGPGTRLTVL.